The source of this T cell receptor beta chain is a study of T-cell reconstitution after alpha-beta-depleted transplantation in children. Construction of the TCRbeta library involved unique molecular identifiers. TCRdb called the PCR reads again in MiXCR, with one record for every CDR3 protein. The sample has 100,000 to 150,000 distinct CDR3 sequences; 23% are singletons. The CDR3 runs 12 residues. The junction had 7 bases not matched to a gene; V was cut back by 8 bases and J by 4 bases. CDR1 is DFQATT, CDR2 SNEGSKA, per germline (reference sequence). Sequenced material: PBMCs, mostly from graft donor cells, taken 180 days after TCRalphabeta/CD19-depleted stem cell transplant. This receptor was obtained from a male patient between 2 and 10 years old who had a stem cell transplant for chronic granulomatous disease, so the T cells may come from the graft donor. The V gene is TRBV20-1, the J gene TRBJ2-5, with TRBD1 identical over 7 bases. Here the CDR3 DNA reads TGCAGTACGGGACAGCGCCCAGAGACCCAGTACTTC. Its translation is CSTGQRPETQYF.